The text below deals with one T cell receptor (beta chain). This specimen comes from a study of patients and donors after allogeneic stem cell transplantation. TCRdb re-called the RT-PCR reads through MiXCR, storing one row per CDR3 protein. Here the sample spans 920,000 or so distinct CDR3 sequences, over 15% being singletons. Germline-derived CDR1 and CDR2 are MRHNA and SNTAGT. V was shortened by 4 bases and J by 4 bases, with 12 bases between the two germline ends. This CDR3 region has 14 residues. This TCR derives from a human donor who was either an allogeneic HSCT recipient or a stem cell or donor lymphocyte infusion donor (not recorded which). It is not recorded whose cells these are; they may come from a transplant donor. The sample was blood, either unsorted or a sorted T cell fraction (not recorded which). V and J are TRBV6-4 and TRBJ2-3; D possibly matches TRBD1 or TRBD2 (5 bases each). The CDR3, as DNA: TGTGCCAGCAGTGCCGGGGCTGGGGCAGATACGCAGTATTTT. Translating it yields CASSAGAGADTQYF.